The clone carrying this T cell receptor beta chain was seen a handful of times. Its antigen is as yet unknown. V lost 4 bases, J lost 10 bases, and 15 bases lay in between. The CDR3 extends over 14 amino acids. The germline CDR1 and CDR2 sequences are SGDLS and YYNGEE. Assay used: immunoSEQ multiplex PCR; TCRdb lists only in-frame clones, some missing. Among about 82,000 clones listed, over 85% were seen once. Systemic immunosuppression or autoimmune disease history was grounds to exclude patients. This sample is drawn from a study of OX40 agonist ivuxolimab in advanced cancers. Across the study: Across the patients, intravenous ivuxolimab was delivered every 2 weeks at 0.01 to 10 mg/kg.

Study-level points and caveats: Both CD4+ and CD8+ T cell populations in blood had undergone clonal expansion by week 6 at 0.1 to 3.0 mg/kg. Expanded clones were, on average, more numerous among CD8+ T cells than CD4+.

The chain recombines TRBV9 with TRBJ1-6; D ambiguous. Specimen: CD4+ or CD8+ T cells sorted from blood, collected in a trial of the OX40 agonist ivuxolimab. The TCR was taken from an adult with an advanced solid tumor such as melanoma, head and neck, liver or kidney cancer. This CDR3 reads CASSSGPDRSPLHF. As DNA, the CDR3 is TGTGCCAGCAGCTCCGGACCCGACCGCTCACCCCTCCACTTT.